This passage covers 2 T cell receptor beta chains from one sample sequenced in a study of blood T cell repertoires in COVID-19. Clones were read by immunoSEQ multiplex PCR, and TCRdb kept only the in-frame ones, dropping some. The data show 50,000 to 70,000 clones, about 79% seen once. Input material: peripheral blood. All receptors derive from a woman in her sixties or seventies with acute or convalescent COVID-19.

This clone was counted a few times. The V gene is TRBV27, the J gene TRBJ2-1; TRBD2 agrees at 12 bases. This CDR3 has 16 amino acids. Germline CDR1 MNHEY, CDR2 SMNVEV (reference sequence). J was trimmed by 9 bases and V by 8 bases; bases with no gene match: 14. CDR3 sequence: CASASRRLAGDVEQFF. The CDR3 DNA follows: TGTGCCAGCGCTTCCCGACGACTAGCGGGGGACGTTGAGCAGTTCTTC.

Here the CDR3 DNA reads TGTGCCAGCAGCCGCGGGACAGGGGTTCGAGAGACCCAGTACTTC. Its translation is CASSRGTGVRETQYF. This chain joins TRBV11-3 and TRBJ2-5; TRBD1 agrees at 10 bases. The CDR3 has 15 amino acids. Germline V lookup: CDR1 SGHNT, CDR2 YENEEA. Trimming at V came to 5 bases and at J to 4 bases, leaving 7 bases not matched to a gene. Full variable domain (remainder filled in from reference TRBV11-3 and TRBJ2-5): EAGVVQSPRYKIIEKKQPVAFWCNPISGHNTLYWYLQNLGQGPELLIRYENEEAVDDSQLPKDRFSAERLKGVDSTLKIQPAELGDSAVYLCASSRGTGVRETQYFGPGTRLLVL.